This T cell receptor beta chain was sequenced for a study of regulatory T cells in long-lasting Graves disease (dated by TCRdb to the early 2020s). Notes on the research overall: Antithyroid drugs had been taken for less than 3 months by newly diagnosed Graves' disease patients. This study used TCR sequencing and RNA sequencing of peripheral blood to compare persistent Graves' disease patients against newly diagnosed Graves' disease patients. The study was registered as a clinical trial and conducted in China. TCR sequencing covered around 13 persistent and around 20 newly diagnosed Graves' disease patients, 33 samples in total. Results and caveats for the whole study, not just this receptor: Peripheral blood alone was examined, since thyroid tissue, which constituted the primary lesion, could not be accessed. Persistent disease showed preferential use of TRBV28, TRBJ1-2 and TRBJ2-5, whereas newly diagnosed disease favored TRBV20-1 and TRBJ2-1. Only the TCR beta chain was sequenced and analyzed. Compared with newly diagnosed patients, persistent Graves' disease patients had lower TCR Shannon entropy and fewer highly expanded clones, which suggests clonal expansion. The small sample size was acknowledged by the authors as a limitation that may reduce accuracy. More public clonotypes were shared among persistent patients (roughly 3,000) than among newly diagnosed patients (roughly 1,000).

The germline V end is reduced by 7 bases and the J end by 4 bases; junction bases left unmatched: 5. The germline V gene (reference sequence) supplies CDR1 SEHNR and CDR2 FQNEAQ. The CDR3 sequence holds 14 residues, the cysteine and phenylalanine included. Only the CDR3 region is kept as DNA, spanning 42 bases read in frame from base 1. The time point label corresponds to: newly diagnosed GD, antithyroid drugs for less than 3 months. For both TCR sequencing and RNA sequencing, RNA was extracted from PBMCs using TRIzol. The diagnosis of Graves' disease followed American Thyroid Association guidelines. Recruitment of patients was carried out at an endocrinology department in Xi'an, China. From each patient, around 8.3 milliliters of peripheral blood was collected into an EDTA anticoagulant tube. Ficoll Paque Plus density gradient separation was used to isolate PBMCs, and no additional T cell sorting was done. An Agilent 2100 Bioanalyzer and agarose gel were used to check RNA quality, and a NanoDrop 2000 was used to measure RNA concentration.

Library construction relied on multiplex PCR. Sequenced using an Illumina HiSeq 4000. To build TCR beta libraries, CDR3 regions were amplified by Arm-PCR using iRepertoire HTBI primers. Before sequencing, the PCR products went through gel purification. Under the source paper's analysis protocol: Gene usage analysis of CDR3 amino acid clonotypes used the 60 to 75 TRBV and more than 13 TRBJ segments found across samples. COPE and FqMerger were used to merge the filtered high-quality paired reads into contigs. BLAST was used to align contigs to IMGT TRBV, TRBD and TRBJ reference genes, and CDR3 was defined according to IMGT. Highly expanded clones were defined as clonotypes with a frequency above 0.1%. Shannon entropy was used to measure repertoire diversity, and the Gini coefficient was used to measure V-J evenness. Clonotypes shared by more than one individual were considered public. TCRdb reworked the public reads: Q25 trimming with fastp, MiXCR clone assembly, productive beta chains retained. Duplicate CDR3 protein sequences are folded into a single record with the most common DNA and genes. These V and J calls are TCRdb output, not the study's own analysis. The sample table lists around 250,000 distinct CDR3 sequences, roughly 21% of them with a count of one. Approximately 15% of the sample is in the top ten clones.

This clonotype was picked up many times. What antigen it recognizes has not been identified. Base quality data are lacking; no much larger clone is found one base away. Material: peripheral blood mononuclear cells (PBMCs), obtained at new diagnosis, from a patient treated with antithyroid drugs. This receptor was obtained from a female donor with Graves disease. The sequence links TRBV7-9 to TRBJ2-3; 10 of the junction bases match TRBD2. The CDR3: CASNQREGSDTQYF. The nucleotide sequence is TGTGCCAGCAACCAGCGGGAGGGCTCAGATACGCAGTATTTT.